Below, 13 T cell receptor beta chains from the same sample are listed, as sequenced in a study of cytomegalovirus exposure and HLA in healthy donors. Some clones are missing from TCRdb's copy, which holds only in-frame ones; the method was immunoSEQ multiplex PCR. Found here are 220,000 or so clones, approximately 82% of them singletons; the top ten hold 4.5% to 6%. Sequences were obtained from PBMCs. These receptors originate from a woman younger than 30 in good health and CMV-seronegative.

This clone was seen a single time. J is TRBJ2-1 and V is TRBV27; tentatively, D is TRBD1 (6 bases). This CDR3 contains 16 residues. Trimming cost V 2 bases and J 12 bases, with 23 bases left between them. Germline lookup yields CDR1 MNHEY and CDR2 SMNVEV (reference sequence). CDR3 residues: CASSLIRDTPQTAQFF. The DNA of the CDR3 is TGTGCCAGCAGTTTAATACGGGACACCCCACAAACTGCGCAGTTCTTC.

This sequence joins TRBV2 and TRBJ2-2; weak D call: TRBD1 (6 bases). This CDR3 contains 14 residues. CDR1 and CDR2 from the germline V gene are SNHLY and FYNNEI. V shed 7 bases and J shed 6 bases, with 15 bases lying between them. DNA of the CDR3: TGTGCCAGCACTCGCACCCCAGGGGCCGGGGAGCTGTTTTTT. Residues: CASTRTPGAGELFF.

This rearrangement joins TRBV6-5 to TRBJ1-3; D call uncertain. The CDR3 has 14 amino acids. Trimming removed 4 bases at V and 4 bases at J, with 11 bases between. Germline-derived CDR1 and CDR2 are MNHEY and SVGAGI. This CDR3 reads CASSSPDAGNTIYF. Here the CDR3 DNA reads TGTGCCAGCAGTTCCCCCGACGCGGGAAACACCATATATTTT.

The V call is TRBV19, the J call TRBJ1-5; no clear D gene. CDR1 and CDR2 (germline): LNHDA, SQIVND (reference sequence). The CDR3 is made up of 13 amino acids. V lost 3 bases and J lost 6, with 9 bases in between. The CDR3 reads CASSMEGIQPQHF. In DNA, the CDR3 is TGTGCCAGTAGTATGGAGGGAATTCAGCCCCAGCATTTT.

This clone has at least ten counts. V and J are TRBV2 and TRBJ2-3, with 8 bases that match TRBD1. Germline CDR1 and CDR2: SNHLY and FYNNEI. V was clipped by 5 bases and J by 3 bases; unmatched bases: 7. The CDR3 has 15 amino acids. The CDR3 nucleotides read TGTGCCAGCAGTCCCCAGGGGGCTCGGACAGATACGCAGTATTTT. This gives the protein CASSPQGARTDTQYF.

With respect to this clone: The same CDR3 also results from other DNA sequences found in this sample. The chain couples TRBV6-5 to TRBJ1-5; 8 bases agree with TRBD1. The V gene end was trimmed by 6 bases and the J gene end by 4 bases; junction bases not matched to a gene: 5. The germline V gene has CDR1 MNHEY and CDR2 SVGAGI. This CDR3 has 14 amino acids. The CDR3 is CASSPTGANQPQHF. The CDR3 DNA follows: TGTGCCAGCAGCCCGACAGGGGCGAATCAGCCCCAGCATTTT.

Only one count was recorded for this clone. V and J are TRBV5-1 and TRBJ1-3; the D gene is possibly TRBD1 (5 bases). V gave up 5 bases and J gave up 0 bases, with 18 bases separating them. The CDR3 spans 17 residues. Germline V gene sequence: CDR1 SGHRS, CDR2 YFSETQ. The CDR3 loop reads CASSYGMTALSGNTIYF. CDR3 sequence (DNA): TGCGCCAGCAGTTACGGGATGACAGCCCTCTCTGGAAACACCATATATTTT.

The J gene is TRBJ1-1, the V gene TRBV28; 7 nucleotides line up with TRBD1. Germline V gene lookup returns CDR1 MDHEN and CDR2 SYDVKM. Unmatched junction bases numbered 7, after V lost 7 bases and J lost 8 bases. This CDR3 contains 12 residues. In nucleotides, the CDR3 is TGTGCCAGCATTGCCATGACAGGGGAAGCTTTCTTT. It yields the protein CASIAMTGEAFF.

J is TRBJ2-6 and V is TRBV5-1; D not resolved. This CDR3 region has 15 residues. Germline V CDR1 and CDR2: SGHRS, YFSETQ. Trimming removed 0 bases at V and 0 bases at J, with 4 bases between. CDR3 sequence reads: CASSLVYSGANVLTF. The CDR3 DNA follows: TGCGCCAGCAGCTTGGTGTACTCTGGGGCCAACGTCCTGACTTTC.

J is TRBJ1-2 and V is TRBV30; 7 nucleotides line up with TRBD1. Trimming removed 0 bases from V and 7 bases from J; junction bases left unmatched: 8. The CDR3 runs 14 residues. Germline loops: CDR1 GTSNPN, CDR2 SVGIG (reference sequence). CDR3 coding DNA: TGTGCCTGGAGTGTACACCAGGGGGTTTTTGGCTACACCTTC. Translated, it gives CAWSVHQGVFGYTF.

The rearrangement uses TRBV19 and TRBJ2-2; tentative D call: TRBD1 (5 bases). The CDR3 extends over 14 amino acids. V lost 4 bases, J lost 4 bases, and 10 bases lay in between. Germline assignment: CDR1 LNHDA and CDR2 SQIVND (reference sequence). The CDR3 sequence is CASSTQGRTGELFF. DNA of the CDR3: TGTGCCAGTAGTACGCAGGGCCGCACCGGGGAGCTGTTTTTT.

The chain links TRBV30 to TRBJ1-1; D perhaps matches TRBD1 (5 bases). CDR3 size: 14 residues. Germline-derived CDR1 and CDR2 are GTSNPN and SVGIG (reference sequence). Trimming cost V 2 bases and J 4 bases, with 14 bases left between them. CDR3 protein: CAWSRRGQGTEAFF. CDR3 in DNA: TGTGCCTGGAGTCGTCGGGGCCAGGGCACTGAAGCTTTCTTT.

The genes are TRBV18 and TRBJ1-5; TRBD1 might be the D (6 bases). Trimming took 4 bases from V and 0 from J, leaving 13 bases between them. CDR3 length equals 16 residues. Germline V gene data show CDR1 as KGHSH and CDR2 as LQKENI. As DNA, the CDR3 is TGTGCCAGCTCACTCGGACAGACCCATAGCAATCAGCCCCAGCATTTT. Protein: CASSLGQTHSNQPQHF. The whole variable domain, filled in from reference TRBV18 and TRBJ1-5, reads NAGVMQNPRHLVRRRGQEARLRCSPMKGHSHVYWYRQLPEEGLKFMVYLQKENIIDESGMPKERFSAEFPKEGPSILRIQQVVRGDSAAYFCASSLGQTHSNQPQHFGDGTRLSIL.